This T cell receptor beta chain originates from a study of cytomegalovirus exposure and HLA in healthy donors. Study-wide findings and caveats: Later analysis identified 16,951 TCR beta sequences associated with HLA alleles, using a false discovery rate threshold of 0.05.

The CDR3 consists of 16 residues. V trimming: 0 bases; J trimming: 4 bases; junction bases outside the gene matches: 6. From germline, CDR1 is SEHNR and CDR2 FQNEAQ (reference sequence). Primers included in the PCR were 60 Vbeta and 13 Jbeta primers. The data were produced by immunoSEQ multiplex PCR, yet TCRdb's version contains in-frame clones alone and is incomplete. The sample shows around 170,000 clones, 77% of them seen only once. Remarks on this clone: Its specificity is unknown.

The chain employs TRBV7-9 and TRBJ2-7, with TRBD2 matching over 10 bases. Sequences were obtained from PBMCs. This TCR was sampled from a man in his late teens or twenties in good health and CMV-seronegative. The CDR3 here is CASSLASGGPYYEQYF. The CDR3 DNA sequence: TGTGCCAGCAGCTTAGCTAGCGGGGGGCCTTATTACGAGCAGTACTTC.